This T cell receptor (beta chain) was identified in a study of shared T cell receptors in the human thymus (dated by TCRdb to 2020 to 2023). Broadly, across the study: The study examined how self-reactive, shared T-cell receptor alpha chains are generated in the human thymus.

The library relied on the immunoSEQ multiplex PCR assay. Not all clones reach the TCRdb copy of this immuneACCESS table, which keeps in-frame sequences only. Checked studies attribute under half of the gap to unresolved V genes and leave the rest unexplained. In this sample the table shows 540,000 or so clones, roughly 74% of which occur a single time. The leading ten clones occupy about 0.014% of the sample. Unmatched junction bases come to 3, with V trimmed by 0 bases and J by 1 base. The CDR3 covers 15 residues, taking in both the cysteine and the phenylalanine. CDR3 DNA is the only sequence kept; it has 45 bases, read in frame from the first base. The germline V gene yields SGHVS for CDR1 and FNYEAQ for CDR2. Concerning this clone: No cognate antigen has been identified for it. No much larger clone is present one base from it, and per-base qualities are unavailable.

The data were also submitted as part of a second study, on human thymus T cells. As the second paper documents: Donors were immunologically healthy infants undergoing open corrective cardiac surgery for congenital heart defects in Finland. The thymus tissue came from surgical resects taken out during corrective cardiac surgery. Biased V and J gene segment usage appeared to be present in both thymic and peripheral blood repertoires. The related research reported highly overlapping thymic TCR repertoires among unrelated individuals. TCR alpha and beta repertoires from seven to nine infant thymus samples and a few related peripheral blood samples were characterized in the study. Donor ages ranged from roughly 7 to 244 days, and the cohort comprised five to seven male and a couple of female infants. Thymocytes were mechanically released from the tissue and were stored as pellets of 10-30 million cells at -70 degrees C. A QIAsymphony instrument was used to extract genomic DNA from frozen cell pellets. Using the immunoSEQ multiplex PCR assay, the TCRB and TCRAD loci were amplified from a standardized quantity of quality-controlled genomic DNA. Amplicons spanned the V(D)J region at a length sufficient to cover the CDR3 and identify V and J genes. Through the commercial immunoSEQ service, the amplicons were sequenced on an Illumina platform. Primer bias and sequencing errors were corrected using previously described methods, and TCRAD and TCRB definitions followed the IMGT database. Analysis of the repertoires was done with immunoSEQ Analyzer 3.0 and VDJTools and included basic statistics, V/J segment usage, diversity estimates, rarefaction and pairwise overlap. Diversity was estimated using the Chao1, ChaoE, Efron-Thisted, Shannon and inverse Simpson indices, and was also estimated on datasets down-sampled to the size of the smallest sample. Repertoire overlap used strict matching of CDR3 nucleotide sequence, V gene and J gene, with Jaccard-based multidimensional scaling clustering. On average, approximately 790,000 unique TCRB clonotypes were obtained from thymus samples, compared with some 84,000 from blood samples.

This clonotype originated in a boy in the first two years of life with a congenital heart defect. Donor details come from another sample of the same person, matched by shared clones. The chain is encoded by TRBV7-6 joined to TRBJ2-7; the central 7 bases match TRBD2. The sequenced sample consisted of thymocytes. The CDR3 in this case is CASSLAGGLSYEQYF. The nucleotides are TGTGCCAGCAGCTTAGCGGGAGGGTTGTCCTACGAGCAGTACTTC.